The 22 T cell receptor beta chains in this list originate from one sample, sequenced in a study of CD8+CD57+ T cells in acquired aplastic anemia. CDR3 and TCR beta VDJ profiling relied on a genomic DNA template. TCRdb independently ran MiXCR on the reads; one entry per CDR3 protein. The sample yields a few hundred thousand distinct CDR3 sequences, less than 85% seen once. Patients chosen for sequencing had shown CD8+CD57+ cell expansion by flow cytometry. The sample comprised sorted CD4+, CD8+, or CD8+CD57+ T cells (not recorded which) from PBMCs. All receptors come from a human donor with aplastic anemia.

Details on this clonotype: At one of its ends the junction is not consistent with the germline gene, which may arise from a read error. DNA of the CDR3: TGTGCCAGCAGCTTAGATCTCGGGGGAGGTACTGAAGCTTCCTTT. Its protein product is CASSLDLGGGTEASF. V is TRBV11-3 and J is TRBJ1-1; maybe TRBD1 (5 bases). This CDR3 is 15 amino acids long. CDR1 is SGHNT, CDR2 YENEEA, per germline. Together with reference TRBV11-3 and TRBJ1-1, the CDR3 gives the full variable domain: EAGVVQSPRYKIIEKKQPVAFWCNPISGHNTLYWYLQNLGQGPELLIRYENEEAVDDSQLPKDRFSAERLKGVDSTLKIQPAELGDSAVYLCASSLDLGGGTEASFGQGTRLTVV.

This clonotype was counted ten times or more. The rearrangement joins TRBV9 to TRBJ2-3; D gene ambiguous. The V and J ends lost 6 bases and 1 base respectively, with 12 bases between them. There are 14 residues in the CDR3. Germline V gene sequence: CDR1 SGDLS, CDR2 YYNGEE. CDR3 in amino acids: CASNDGKRTDTQYF. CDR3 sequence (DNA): TGTGCCAGCAACGACGGTAAACGCACAGATACGCAGTATTTT.

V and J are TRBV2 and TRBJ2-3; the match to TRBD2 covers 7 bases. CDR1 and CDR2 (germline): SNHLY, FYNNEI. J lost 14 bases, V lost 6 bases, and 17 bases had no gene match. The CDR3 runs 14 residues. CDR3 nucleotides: TGTGCCAGCAGCTATGCGGGGGTTCCCGAGAAGTTGTATTTT. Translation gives CASSYAGVPEKLYF.

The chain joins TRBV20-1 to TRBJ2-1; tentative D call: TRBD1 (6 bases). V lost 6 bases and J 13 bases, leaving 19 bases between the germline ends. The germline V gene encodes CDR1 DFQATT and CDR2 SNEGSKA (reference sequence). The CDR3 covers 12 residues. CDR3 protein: CSALPWTAVQFF. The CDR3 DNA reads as TGCAGTGCCCTACCTTGGACAGCCGTTCAGTTCTTC.

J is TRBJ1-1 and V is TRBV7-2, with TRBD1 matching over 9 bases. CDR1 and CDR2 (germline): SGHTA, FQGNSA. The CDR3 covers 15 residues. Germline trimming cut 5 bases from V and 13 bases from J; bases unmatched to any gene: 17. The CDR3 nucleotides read TGTGCCAGCAGCCAGGGACAGGGACGACCTACGAGCAGTTTCTTT. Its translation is CASSQGQGRPTSSFF.

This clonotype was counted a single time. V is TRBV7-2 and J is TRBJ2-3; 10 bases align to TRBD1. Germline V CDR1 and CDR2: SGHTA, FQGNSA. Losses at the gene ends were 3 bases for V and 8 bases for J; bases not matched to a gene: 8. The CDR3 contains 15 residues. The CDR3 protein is CASSFRDRGAATQYF. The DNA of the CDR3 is TGTGCCAGCAGCTTCCGGGACAGGGGCGCAGCTACGCAGTATTTT. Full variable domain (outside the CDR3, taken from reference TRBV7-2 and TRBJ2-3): GAGVSQSPSNKVTEKGKDVELRCDPISGHTALYWYRQSLGQGLEFLIYFQGNSAPDKSGLPSDRFSAERTGGSVSTLTIQRTQQEDSAVYLCASSFRDRGAATQYFGPGTRLTVL.

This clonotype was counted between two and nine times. The CDR3, as DNA: TGTGCCAGCAGCCCCGGGATAGCGGGACCTACGAATGAGCAGTATTTT. It codes for CASSPGIAGPTNEQYF. The V and J genes are TRBV7-6 and TRBJ2-3; 8 nucleotides agree with TRBD2. From germline, CDR1 is SGHVS and CDR2 FNYEAQ. The CDR3 is 16 residues long. J was trimmed by 11 bases and V by 5 bases; bases with no gene match: 18.

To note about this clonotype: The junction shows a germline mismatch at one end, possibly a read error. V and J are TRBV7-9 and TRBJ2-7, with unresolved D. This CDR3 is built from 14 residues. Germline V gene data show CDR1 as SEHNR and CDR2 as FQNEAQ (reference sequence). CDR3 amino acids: CATSLGRRQETDDF. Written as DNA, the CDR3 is TGTGCCACCAGCTTAGGCAGAAGGCAAGAGACCGATGACTTC.

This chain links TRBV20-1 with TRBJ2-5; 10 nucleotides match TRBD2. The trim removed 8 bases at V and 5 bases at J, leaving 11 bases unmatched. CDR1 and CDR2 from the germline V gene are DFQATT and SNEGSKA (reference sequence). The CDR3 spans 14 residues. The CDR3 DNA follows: TGCAGTACCTCGCTTCTAGCGGGAGAGGAGACCCAGTACTTC. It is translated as CSTSLLAGEETQYF.

The CDR3 DNA follows: TGCGCCAGCAGCTTGGCAGCGACCAGTCAGTACTTGGAGTACGTC. Residues: CASSLAATSQYLEYV. The V gene is TRBV9, the J gene TRBJ2-7; D remains unclear. This CDR3 spans 15 amino acids. Germline V gene sequence: CDR1 SGDLS, CDR2 YYNGEE.

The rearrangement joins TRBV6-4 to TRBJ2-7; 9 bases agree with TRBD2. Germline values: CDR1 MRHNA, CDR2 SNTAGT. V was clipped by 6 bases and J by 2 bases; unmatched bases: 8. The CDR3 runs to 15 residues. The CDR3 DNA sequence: TGTGCCAGCAGCGACCGGCTAGCGGGGCCCTACGAGCAGTACTTC. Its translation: CASSDRLAGPYEQYF.

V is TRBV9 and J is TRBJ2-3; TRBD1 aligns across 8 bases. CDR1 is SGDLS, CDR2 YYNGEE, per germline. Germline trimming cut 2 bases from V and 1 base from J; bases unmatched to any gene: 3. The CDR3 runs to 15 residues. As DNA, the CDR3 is TGTGCCAGCAGCGTCGAGGACAGGGGCACAGATACGCAGTATTTT. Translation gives CASSVEDRGTDTQYF.

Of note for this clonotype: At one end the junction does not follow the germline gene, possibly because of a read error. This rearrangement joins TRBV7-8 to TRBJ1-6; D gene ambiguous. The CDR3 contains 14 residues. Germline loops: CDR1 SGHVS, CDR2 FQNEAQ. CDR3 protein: CAISLAGGPDTQHF. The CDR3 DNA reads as TGTGCCATCAGCTTAGCGGGAGGGCCCGATACGCAGCACTTT.

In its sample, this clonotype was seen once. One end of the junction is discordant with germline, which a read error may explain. CDR3 nucleotides: TGCGCCAGCAGCGTGGCAGGACGACCCACCGGGGATTATTTT. Translated: CASSVAGRPTGDYF. The rearrangement uses TRBV9 and TRBJ2-3; D may be TRBD2 (5 bases). The CDR3 is 14 residues long. Germline V gene lookup returns CDR1 SGDLS and CDR2 YYNGEE. The full variable domain, with the rest looked up from reference TRBV9 and TRBJ2-3, is DSGVTQTPKHLITATGQRVTLRCSPRSGDLSVYWYQQSLDQGLQFLIQYYNGEERAKGNILERFSAQQFPDLHSELNLSSLELGDSALYFCASSVAGRPTGDYFGPGTRLTVL.

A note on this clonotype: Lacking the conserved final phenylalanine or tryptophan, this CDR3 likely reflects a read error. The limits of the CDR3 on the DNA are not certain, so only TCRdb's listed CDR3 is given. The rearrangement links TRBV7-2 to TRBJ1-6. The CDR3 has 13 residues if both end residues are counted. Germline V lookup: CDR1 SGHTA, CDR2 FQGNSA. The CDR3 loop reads CASSFQRSGGLDE.

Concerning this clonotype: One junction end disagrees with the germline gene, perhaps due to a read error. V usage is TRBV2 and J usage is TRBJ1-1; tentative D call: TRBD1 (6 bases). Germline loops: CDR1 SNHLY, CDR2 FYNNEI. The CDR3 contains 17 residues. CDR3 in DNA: TGTGCCAGCGGGGACGGGGGCACACATACGCGGAATTTTGGCCCATGCTTT. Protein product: CASGDGGTHTRNFGPCF.

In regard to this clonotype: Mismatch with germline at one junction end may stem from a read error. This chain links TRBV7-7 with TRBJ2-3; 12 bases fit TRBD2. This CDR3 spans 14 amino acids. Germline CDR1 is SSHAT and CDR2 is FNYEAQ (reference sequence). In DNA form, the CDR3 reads TGTGCCAGCAGCCCAGAGCTAGCGGGGGGGCGCGAGTCTTTT. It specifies CASSPELAGGRESF.

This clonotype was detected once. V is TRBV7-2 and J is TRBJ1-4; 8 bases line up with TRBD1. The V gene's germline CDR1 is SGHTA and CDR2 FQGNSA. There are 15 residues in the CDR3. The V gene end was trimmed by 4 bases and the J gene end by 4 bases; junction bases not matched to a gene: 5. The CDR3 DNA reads TGTGCCAGCAGCTCAGACAGGGGTGTTAATGAAAAACTGTTTTTT. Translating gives CASSSDRGVNEKLFF.

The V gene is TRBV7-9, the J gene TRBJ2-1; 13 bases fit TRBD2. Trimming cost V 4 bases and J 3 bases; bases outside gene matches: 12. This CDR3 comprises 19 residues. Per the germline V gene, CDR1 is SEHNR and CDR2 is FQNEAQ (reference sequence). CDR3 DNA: TGTGCCAGCAGCTCGGCGGGGACTAGCGGGATCCATGACTACAATGAGCAGTTCTTC. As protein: CASSSAGTSGIHDYNEQFF.

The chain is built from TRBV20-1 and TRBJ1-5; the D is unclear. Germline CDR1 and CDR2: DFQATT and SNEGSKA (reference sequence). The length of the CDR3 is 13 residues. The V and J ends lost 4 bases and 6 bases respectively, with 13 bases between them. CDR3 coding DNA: TGCAGTGCTACCCTCGGGGAAGGTCAGCCCCAGCATTTT. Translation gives CSATLGEGQPQHF.

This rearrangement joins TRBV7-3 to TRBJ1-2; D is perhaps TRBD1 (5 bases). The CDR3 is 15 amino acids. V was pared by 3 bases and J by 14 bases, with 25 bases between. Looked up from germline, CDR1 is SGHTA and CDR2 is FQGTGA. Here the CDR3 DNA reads TGTGCCAGCAGCTTTCCGGGCGGAGGGGAAGATGAAGCTACCTTC. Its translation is CASSFPGGGEDEATF. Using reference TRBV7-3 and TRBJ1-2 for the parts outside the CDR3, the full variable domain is GAGVSQTPSNKVTEKGKYVELRCDPISGHTALYWYRQSLGQGPEFLIYFQGTGAADDSGLPNDRFFAVRPEGSVSTLKIQRTERGDSAVYLCASSFPGGGEDEATFGSGTRLTVV.

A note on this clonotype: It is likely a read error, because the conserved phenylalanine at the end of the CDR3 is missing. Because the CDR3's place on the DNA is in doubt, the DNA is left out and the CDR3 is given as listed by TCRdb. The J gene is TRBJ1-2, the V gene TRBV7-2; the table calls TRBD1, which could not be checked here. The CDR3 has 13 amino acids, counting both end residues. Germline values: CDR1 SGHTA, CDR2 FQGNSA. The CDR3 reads CASGVTGGSGKNC.